Ten or more counts support the clone carrying this TCR beta chain. This sample is part of a study of T cells in Graves' hyperthyroidism and ophthalmopathy. The trim removed 2 bases at V and 6 bases at J, leaving 15 bases unmatched. This CDR3 has 17 amino acids. The germline V gene has CDR1 LGHDT and CDR2 YNNKEL (reference sequence). TCR beta CDR3 regions were amplified from RNA. Primed by the HTBI set, a first-round RT-PCR was run on the TCR CDR3. TCRdb passed the multiplex PCR reads through MiXCR, listing each CDR3 protein once. Counted here are a few hundred thousand distinct CDR3 sequences, roughly 15% occurring once; the ten biggest clones make up roughly 21%.

J is TRBJ1-1 and V is TRBV3-1; 7 bases fit TRBD1. Sequencing input: blood. The source of this sequence is a woman aged 25 to 39 with Graves' ophthalmopathy. The CDR3 bases are TGTGCCAGCAGCCAACACATCCCGGGACAGATAATATCTGAAGCTTTCTTT. Residues: CASSQHIPGQIISEAFF.